This T cell receptor (beta chain) was captured by sequencing in a study of blood T cell repertoires in COVID-19. Study at large: Acute and convalescent COVID-19 samples came from the United States, Italy and Spain. From T cells, B-cell-depleted T cells, or PBMCs came the material, which was cDNA or gDNA.

CDR3 length: 18 amino acids. Trimming cost V 4 bases and J 6 bases, with 25 bases left between them. The V gene's germline CDR1 is SGDLS and CDR2 YYNGEE. Original processing methods: Amplification from reference gene primers served as the basis for estimated nucleated cell counts. The table came from immunoSEQ multiplex PCR; TCRdb's copy has only in-frame clones and leaves some out. That table supplies the V and J calls and clone size; D and trimming were determined from the DNA. The top ten hold 20% to 30% of the sample, which has 90,000 or so clones, more than 75% seen once. Source material: peripheral blood. This TCR was recovered from a human donor in a cohort sampled during active COVID-19. The rearrangement links TRBV9 to TRBJ1-4; D is uncertain. CDR3 sequence (DNA): TGTGCCAGCAGCCCAGACGCAGATCCCAGACTGGCCGATGAAAAACTGTTTTTT. This encodes CASSPDADPRLADEKLFF. Together with reference TRBV9 and TRBJ1-4, the CDR3 gives the full variable domain: DSGVTQTPKHLITATGQRVTLRCSPRSGDLSVYWYQQSLDQGLQFLIQYYNGEERAKGNILERFSAQQFPDLHSELNLSSLELGDSALYFCASSPDADPRLADEKLFFGSGTQLSVL.